This TCR beta chain is from a study of T cells expressing NK-cell markers. Study context: It was from sorted CD3+CD56+NKG2C+, CD3+CD56+NKG2C- and CD3+CD56-NKG2C+ T cells that TCR beta repertoires came. Among the eight sequenced donors, seven tested HCMV-seropositive and one tested seronegative. Study-level findings and limits: Four donors' CD3+CD56-NKG2C+ cells were dominated by the same clonotypes. No clear determination of HCMV specificity was made for expanded NKG2C+ T cell clones.

A remark on this clonotype: Antigen specificity is unknown.

TCRdb reworked the 5' RACE reads into one entry per CDR3 protein, no DNA. Recorded for this sample: 400,000 to 450,000 distinct CDR3 sequences. This sequence originates from a woman aged 18 to 75 in good health. Sample: blood T cells: a sorted CD56 or NKG2C T cell subset, CD4+ or CD8+ T cells, or bulk PBMC T cells (not recorded which).

CDR3 sequence: CASSLGRVANEKLFF. The J gene is TRBJ1-4, the V gene TRBV27; TCRdb calls TRBD1, which cannot be checked without DNA. Germline CDR1 is MNHEY and CDR2 is SMNVEV (reference sequence). CDR3 length equals 15 residues.